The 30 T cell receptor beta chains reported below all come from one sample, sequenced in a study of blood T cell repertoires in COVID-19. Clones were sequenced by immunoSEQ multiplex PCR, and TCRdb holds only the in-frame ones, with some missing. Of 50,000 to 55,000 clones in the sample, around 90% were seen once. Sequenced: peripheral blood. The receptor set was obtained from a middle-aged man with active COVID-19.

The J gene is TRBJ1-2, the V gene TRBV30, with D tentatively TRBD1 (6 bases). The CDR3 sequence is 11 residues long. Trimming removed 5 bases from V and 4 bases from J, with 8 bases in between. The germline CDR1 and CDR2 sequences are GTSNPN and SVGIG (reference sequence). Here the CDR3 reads CAWGQSYGYTF. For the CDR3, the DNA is TGTGCCTGGGGACAGTCCTATGGCTACACCTTC. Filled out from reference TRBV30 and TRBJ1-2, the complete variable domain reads SQTIHQWPATLVQPVGSPLSLECTVEGTSNPNLYWYRQAAGRGLQLLFYSVGIGQISSEVPQNLSASRPQDRQFILSSKKLLLSDSGFYLCAWGQSYGYTFGSGTRLTVV.

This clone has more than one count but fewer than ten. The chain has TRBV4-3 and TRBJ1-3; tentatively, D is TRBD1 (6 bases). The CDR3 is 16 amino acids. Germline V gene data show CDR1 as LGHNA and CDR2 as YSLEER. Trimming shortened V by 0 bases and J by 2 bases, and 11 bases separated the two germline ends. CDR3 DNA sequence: TGCGCCAGCAGCCAAGATCCACGGACAGCTGGAAACACCATATATTTT. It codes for CASSQDPRTAGNTIYF.

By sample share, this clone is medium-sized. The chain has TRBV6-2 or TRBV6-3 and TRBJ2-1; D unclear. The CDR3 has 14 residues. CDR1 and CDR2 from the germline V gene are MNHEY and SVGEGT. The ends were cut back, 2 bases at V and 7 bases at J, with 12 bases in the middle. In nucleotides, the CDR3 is TGTGCCAGCAGTTACACACGTCCGGGTAATGAGCAGTTCTTC. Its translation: CASSYTRPGNEQFF.

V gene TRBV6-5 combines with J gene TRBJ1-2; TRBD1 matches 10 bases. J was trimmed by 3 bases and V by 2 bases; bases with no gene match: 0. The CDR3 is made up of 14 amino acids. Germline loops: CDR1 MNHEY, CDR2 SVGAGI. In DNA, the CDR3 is TGTGCCAGCAGTTACGGGACAGGGGACTATGGCTACACCTTC. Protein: CASSYGTGDYGYTF.

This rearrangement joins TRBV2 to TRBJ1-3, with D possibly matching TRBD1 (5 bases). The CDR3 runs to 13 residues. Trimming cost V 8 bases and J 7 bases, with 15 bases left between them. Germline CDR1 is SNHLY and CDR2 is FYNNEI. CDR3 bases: TGTGCCAGCTCATTTGGGGCGGGGAACACCATATATTTT. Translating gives CASSFGAGNTIYF. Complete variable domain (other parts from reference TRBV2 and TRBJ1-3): EPEVTQTPSHQVTQMGQEVILRCVPISNHLYFYWYRQILGQKVEFLVSFYNNEISEKSEIFDDQFSVERPDGSNFTLKIRSTKLEDSAMYFCASSFGAGNTIYFGEGSWLTVV.

The CDR3 DNA reads as TGTGCCATCAGGCGGGACTCCTCCTACGAGCAGTACTTC. Translated, it gives CAIRRDSSYEQYF. V is TRBV10-3 and J is TRBJ2-7; TRBD2 might be the D (6 bases). The germline V and J ends were trimmed by 6 bases and 0 bases, with 9 bases remaining between them. Germline assignment: CDR1 ENHRY and CDR2 SYGVKD. The CDR3 totals 13 residues.

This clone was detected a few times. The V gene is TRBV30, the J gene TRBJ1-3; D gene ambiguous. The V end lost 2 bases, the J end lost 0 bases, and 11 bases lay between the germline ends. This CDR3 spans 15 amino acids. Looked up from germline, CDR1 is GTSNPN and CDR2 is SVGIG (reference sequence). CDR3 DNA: TGTGCCTGGAGTCCGGGAGGATACTCTGGAAACACCATATATTTT. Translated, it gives CAWSPGGYSGNTIYF. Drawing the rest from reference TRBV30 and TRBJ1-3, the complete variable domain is SQTIHQWPATLVQPVGSPLSLECTVEGTSNPNLYWYRQAAGRGLQLLFYSVGIGQISSEVPQNLSASRPQDRQFILSSKKLLLSDSGFYLCAWSPGGYSGNTIYFGEGSWLTVV.

The CDR3, as DNA: TGTGCCAGCAGCGTAGGACTAGCGGGAGGGGAGGATACGCAGTATTTT. It encodes CASSVGLAGGEDTQYF. V and J are TRBV7-8 and TRBJ2-3; 15 bases line up with TRBD2. Germline V gene data show CDR1 as SGHVS and CDR2 as FQNEAQ. V was clipped by 5 bases and J by 6 bases; unmatched bases: 6. CDR3 length equals 16 residues.

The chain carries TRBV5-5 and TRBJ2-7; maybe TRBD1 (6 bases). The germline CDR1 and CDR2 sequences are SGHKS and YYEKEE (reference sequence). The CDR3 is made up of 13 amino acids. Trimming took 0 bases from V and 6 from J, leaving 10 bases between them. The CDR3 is CASSLEGVSEQYF. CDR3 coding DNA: TGTGCCAGCAGCTTGGAGGGGGTAAGCGAGCAGTACTTC.

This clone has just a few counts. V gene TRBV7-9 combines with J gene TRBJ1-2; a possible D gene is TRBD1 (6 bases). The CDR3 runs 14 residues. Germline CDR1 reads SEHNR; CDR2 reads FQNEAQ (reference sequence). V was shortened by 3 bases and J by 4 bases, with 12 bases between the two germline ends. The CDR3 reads CASSLDSLSYGYTF. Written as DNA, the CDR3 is TGTGCCAGCAGCTTGGACAGCCTATCCTATGGCTACACCTTC.

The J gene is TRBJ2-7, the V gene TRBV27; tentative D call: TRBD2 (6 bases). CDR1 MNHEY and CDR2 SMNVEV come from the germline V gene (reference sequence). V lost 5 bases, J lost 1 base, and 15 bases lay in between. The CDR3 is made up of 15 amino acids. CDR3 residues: CASSPGGWGSYEQYF. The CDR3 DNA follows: TGTGCCAGCAGTCCTGGGGGGTGGGGGTCCTACGAGCAGTACTTC.

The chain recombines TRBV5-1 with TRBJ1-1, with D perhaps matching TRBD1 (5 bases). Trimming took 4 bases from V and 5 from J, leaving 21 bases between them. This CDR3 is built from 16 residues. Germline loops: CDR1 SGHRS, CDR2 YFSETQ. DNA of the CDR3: TGCGCCAGCAGCGCAACGCCTCAGGGCCTGATGACTGAAGCTTTCTTT. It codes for CASSATPQGLMTEAFF.

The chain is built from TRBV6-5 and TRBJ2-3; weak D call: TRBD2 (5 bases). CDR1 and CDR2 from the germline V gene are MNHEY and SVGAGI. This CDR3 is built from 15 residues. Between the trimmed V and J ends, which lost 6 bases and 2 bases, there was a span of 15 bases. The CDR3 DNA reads TGTGCCAGCAGCCCCTTGAGCGGAAACACAGATACGCAGTATTTT. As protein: CASSPLSGNTDTQYF.

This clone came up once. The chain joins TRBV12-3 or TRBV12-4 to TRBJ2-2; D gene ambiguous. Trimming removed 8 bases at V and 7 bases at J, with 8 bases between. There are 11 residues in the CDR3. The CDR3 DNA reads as TGTGCCAGCGGCCTTTACGGGGAGCTGTTTTTT. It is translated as CASGLYGELFF.

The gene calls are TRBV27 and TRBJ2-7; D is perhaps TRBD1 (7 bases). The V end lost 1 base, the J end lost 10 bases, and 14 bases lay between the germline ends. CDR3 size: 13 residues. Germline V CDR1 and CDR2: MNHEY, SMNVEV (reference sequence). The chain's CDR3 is CASSLFAGTDQYF. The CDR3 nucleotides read TGTGCCAGCAGTTTATTTGCGGGGACAGATCAGTACTTC.

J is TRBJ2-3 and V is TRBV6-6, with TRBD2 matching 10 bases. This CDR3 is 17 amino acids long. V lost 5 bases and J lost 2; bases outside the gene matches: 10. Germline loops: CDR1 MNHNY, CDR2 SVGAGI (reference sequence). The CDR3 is CASSRETSGFFTDTQYF. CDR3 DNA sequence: TGTGCCAGCAGTCGGGAGACTAGCGGGTTTTTCACAGATACGCAGTATTTT.

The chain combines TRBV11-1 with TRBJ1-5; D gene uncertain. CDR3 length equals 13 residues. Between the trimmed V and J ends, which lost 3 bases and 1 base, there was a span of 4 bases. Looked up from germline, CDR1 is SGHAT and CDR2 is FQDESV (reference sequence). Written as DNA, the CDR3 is TGTGCCAGCAGCTTTAGCAGCAATCAGCCCCAGCATTTT. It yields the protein CASSFSSNQPQHF.

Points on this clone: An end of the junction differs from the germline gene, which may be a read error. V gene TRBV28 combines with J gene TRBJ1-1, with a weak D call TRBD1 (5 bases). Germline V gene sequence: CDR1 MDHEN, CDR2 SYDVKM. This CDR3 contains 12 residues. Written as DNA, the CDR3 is TGTGCCAGCAGTTTAAGGGAGGGGCAAAGGACGTTT. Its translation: CASSLREGQRTF. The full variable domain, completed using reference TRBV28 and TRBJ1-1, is DVKVTQSSRYLVKRTGEKVFLECVQDMDHENMFWYRQDPGLGLRLIYFSYDVKMKEKGDIPEGYSVSREKKERFSLILESASTNQTSMYLCASSLREGQRTFGQGTRLTVV.

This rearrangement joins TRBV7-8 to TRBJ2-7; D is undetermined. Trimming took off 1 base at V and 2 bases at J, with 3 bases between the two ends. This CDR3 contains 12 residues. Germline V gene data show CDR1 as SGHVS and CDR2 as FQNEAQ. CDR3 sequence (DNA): TGTGCCAGCAGCTTAGACACCTACGAGCAGTACTTC. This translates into CASSLDTYEQYF.

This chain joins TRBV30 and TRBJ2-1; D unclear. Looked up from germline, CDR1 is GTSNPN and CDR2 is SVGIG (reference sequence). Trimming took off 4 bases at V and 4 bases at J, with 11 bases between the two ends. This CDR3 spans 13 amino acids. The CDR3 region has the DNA TGTGCCTGGAAGGCGGATTCTTACAATGAGCAGTTCTTC. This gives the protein CAWKADSYNEQFF.

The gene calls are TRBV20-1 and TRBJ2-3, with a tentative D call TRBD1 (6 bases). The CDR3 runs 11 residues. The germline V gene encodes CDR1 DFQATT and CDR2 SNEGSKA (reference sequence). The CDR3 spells CSLRRGDTQYF. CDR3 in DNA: TGCAGCCTTAGAAGGGGGGATACGCAGTATTTT.

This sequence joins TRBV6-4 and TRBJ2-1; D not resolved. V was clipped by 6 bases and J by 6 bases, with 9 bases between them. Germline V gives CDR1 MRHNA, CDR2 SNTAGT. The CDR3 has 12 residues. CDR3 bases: TGTGCCAGCAGCGATTTGCGCAATGAGCAGTTCTTC. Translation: CASSDLRNEQFF.

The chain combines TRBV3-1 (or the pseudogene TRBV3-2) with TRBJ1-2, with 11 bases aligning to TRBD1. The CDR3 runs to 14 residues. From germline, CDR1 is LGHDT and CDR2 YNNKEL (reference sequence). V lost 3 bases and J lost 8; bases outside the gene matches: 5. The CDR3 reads CASSQGTGGIGYTF. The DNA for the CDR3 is TGTGCCAGCAGCCAGGGGACAGGGGGAATCGGCTACACCTTC.

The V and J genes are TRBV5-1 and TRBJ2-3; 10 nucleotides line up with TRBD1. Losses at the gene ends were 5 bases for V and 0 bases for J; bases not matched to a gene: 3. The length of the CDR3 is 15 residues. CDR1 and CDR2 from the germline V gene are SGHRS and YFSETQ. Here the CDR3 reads CASSLDRGSTDTQYF. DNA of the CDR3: TGCGCCAGCAGTCTGGACAGGGGGAGCACAGATACGCAGTATTTT. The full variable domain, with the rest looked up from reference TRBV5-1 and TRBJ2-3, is KAGVTQTPRYLIKTRGQQVTLSCSPISGHRSVSWYQQTPGQGLQFLFEYFSETQRNKGNFPGRFSGRQFSNSRSEMNVSTLELGDSALYLCASSLDRGSTDTQYFGPGTRLTVL.

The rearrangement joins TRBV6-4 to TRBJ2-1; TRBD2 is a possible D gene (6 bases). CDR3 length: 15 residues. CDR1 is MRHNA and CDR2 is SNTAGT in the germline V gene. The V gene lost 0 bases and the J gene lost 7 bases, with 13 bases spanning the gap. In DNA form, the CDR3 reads TGTGCCAGCAGTGACTCGAGGGTCGGGGGTAATGAGCAGTTCTTC. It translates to CASSDSRVGGNEQFF.

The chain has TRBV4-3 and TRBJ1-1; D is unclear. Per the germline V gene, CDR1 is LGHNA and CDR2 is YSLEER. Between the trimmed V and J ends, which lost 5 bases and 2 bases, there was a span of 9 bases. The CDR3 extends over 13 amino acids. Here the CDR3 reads CASSSTLNTEAFF. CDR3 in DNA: TGCGCCAGCAGCTCTACTCTAAACACTGAAGCTTTCTTT.

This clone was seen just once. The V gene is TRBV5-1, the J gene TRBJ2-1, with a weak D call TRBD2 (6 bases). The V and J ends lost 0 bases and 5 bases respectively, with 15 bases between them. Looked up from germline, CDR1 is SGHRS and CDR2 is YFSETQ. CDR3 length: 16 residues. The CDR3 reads CASSLGWGGVNNEQFF. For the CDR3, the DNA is TGCGCCAGCAGCTTGGGATGGGGCGGGGTTAACAATGAGCAGTTCTTC.

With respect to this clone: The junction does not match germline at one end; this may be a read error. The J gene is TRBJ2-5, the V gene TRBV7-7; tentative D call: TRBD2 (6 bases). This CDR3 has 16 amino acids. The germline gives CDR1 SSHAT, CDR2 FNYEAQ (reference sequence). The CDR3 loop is CASSLSLGSRAETQYF. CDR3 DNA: TGTGCTAGCAGCTTGTCGCTCGGGAGCCGCGCAGAGACCCAGTACTTC.

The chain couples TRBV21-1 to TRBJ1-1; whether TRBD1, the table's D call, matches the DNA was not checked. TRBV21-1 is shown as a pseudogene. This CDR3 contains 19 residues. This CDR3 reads CASSKGFRDRGVMNTEAFF. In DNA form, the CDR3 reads TGTGCCAGCAGCAAAGGTTTTCGCGACAGGGGGGTCATGAACACTGAAGCTTTCTTT.

The CDR3 nucleotides are TGTGCCAGTAGTAGCCGTCTTAGGGTTAGGACATATGATGAGCAGTTCTTC. Translating it yields CASSSRLRVRTYDEQFF. The rearrangement links TRBV19 to TRBJ2-1; a possible D gene is TRBD1 (5 bases). Trimming left V 4 bases short and J 8 bases short, with 24 bases between. The length of the CDR3 is 17 residues. The germline gives CDR1 LNHDA, CDR2 SQIVND (reference sequence).